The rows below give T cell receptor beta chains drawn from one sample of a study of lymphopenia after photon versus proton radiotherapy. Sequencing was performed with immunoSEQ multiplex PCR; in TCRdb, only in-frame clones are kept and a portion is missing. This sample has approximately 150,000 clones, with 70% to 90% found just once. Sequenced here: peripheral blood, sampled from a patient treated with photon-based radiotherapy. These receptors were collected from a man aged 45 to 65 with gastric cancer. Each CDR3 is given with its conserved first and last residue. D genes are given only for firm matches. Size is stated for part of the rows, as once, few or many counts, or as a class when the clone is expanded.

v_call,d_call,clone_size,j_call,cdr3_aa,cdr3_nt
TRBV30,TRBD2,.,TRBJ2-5,CALSGTSGIVETQYF,TGTGCCCTCAGTGGGACTAGCGGGATCGTAGAGACCCAGTACTTC
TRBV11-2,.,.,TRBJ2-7,CASSVGPAYEQYF,TGTGCCAGCAGCGTGGGACCAGCCTACGAGCAGTACTTC
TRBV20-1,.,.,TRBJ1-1,CSARDLTEAFF,TGCAGTGCTAGAGATTTAACTGAAGCTTTCTTT
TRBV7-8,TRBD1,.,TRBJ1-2,CASRLVRGTVPNNYGYTF,TGTGCCAGCAGACTCGTTAGGGGGACAGTGCCTAATAACTATGGCTACACCTTC
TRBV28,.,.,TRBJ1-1,CASRARALNTEAFF,TGTGCCAGCAGAGCCCGGGCCCTGAACACTGAAGCTTTCTTT
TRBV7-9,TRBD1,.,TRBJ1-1,CASSPGQGDTEAFF,TGTGCCAGCAGCCCAGGACAGGGAGACACTGAAGCTTTCTTT
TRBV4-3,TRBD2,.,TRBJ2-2,CASSQSAGGIGELFF,TGCGCCAGCAGCCAATCGGCGGGAGGGATCGGGGAGCTGTTTTTT
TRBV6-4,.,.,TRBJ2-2,CASRSTDLNTGELFF,TGTGCCAGCCGAAGCACAGATTTAAACACCGGGGAGCTGTTTTTT
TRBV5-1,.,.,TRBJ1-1,CASAANTEAFF,TGCGCCAGTGCTGCGAACACTGAAGCTTTCTTT
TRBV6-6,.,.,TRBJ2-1,CASSSQVTSSREQFF,TGTGCCAGCAGTTCCCAAGTTACTAGCTCCCGTGAGCAGTTCTTC
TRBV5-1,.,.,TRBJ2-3,CASSHPSTDTQYF,TGCGCCAGCAGCCACCCGAGCACAGATACGCAGTATTTT
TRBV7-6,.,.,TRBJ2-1,CASSLGPRGYSYNEQFF,TGTGCCAGCAGCTTGGGGCCCAGAGGGTACTCCTACAATGAGCAGTTCTTC
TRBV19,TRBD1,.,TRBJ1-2,CASSIGQGRGYTF,TGTGCCAGTAGTATTGGACAGGGAAGGGGCTACACCTTC
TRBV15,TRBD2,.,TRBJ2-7,CATRASGNYEQYF,TGTGCCACCAGGGCTAGCGGGAACTACGAGCAGTACTTC
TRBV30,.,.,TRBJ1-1,CAWSRVGTEAFF,TGTGCCTGGAGCAGGGTTGGCACTGAAGCTTTCTTT
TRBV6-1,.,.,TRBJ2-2,CASSVQGPNTGELFF,TGTGCCAGCAGTGTTCAGGGGCCAAACACCGGGGAGCTGTTTTTT
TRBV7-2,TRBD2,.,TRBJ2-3,CASSKFFSGGDTQYF,TGTGCCAGCAGCAAGTTTTTTAGCGGGGGCGATACGCAGTATTTT
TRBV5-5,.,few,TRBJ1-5,CASSVWGGRPQHF,TGTGCCAGCAGCGTATGGGGCGGCAGGCCCCAGCATTTT
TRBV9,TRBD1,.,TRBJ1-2,CASSYGQGNYGYTF,TGTGCCAGCAGCTACGGACAGGGTAACTATGGCTACACCTTC
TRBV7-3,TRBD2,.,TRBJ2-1,CASSASGRAYNEQFF,TGTGCCAGCAGCGCGAGCGGGAGAGCCTACAATGAGCAGTTCTTC